Below, 21 T cell receptor beta chains from the same sample are listed, as sequenced in a study of cytomegalovirus exposure and HLA in healthy donors. The PCR employed 60 Vbeta primers together with 13 Jbeta primers. Generated by immunoSEQ multiplex PCR, the TCRdb table keeps only in-frame clones and is missing some. The sample holds some 150,000 clones, around 81% seen once. Specimen: PBMCs. These receptors all come from a woman aged 45-60 years in good health and CMV-seronegative.

This chain connects TRBV5-1 to TRBJ2-1; 8 nucleotides line up with TRBD2. Germline assignment: CDR1 SGHRS and CDR2 YFSETQ. The CDR3 length is 17 residues. The ends lost 2 bases at V and 4 bases at J; junction bases unmatched: 11. CDR3 loop: CASSLRREALPYNEQFF. CDR3 bases: TGCGCCAGCAGCTTAAGGCGGGAGGCATTACCTTACAATGAGCAGTTCTTC.

The chain has TRBV7-2 and TRBJ2-3; the D gene is possibly TRBD2 (7 bases). CDR3 length: 15 amino acids. Germline V gives CDR1 SGHTA, CDR2 FQGNSA. Trimming pared 5 bases from V and 5 bases from J, leaving 17 bases between. This CDR3 is CASSKGGVRGDTQYF. The CDR3 nucleotides read TGTGCCAGCAGCAAGGGGGGGGTCCGAGGAGATACGCAGTATTTT.

The V gene is TRBV4-3, the J gene TRBJ1-1; D is unclear. Germline V gene lookup returns CDR1 LGHNA and CDR2 YSLEER. With 4 bases removed from V and 5 bases from J, the gap between germline ends came to 5 bases. CDR3 length: 11 amino acids. CDR3 nucleotide sequence: TGCGCCAGCAGCCTCGGGACTGAAGCTTTCTTT. This codes for CASSLGTEAFF.

V usage is TRBV7-2 and J usage is TRBJ1-1; possible D gene TRBD1, 5 bases. Germline loops: CDR1 SGHTA, CDR2 FQGNSA. V dropped 0 bases and J dropped 1 base, with 15 bases sitting between them. The CDR3 runs to 17 residues. The CDR3 DNA follows: TGTGCCAGCAGCTTAGCGCGGCGCGACAGACCGAACACTGAAGCTTTCTTT. Translation: CASSLARRDRPNTEAFF.

The genes are TRBV19 and TRBJ2-7, with D possibly TRBD1 on 6 matching bases. The CDR3 covers 13 residues. Trimming took 4 bases from V and 6 from J, leaving 13 bases between them. The germline gives CDR1 LNHDA, CDR2 SQIVND (reference sequence). The CDR3 nucleotides read TGTGCCAGTAGTACCCAGGGGTGGGCCGAGCAGTACTTC. Its protein product is CASSTQGWAEQYF.

In this sample, this clone turned up once. The chain links TRBV18 to TRBJ1-3, with D unresolved. The V gene lost 2 bases and the J gene lost 1 base, with 21 bases spanning the gap. CDR3 length equals 19 residues. Germline-derived CDR1 and CDR2 are KGHSH and LQKENI. The CDR3 region has the DNA TGTGCCAGCTCACCAGCATTGACACGGGGTGAAATTTCTGGAAACACCATATATTTT. Translated, it gives CASSPALTRGEISGNTIYF.

The chain couples TRBV6-6 to TRBJ1-1, with D possibly TRBD1 on 5 matching bases. This CDR3 region has 16 residues. Trimming removed 2 bases from V and 5 bases from J, with 18 bases in between. The germline V gene encodes CDR1 MNHNY and CDR2 SVGAGI (reference sequence). DNA for the CDR3: TGTGCCAGCAGTTACAGGTTTCACCAAGGGGTAACTGAAGCTTTCTTT. Translation: CASSYRFHQGVTEAFF.

The chain couples TRBV5-5 to TRBJ1-2, with D possibly TRBD1 on 5 matching bases. The germline V gene encodes CDR1 SGHKS and CDR2 YYEKEE (reference sequence). V lost 4 bases and J lost 4, with 14 bases in between. This CDR3 contains 14 residues. The CDR3 loop reads CASSRDYGAYGYTF. CDR3 nucleotide sequence: TGTGCCAGCAGCCGGGACTACGGGGCCTATGGCTACACCTTC. Looking up the rest from reference TRBV5-5 and TRBJ1-2 gives the full variable domain: DAGVTQSPTHLIKTRGQQVTLRCSPISGHKSVSWYQQVLGQGPQFIFQYYEKEERGRGNFPDRFSARQFPNYSSELNVNALLLGDSALYLCASSRDYGAYGYTFGSGTRLTVV.

On this clone itself: Germline is not matched at one junction end, which may reflect a read error. This chain joins TRBV13 and TRBJ2-7; 8 nucleotides line up with TRBD2. The CDR3 totals 15 residues. The germline V gene has CDR1 PRHDT and CDR2 FYEKMQ (reference sequence). CDR3 in amino acids: CASSLRSAGDYEQCF. Here the CDR3 DNA reads TGTGCCAGCAGCCTCCGCTCAGCGGGGGACTACGAGCAGTGCTTC.

The chain couples TRBV5-1 to TRBJ2-1; 10 bases are a match to TRBD2. In germline, CDR1 is SGHRS, CDR2 YFSETQ. The CDR3 has 16 amino acids. The ends lost 0 bases at V and 9 bases at J; junction bases unmatched: 9. CDR3 nucleotides: TGCGCCAGCAGCTTGGAGTCCAGCGGGGGGGCAGGTGAGCAGTTCTTC. As protein: CASSLESSGGAGEQFF.

The CDR3 is CASSYSGREETQYF. The CDR3 nucleotides read TGTGCCAGCAGTTACTCTGGGAGGGAAGAGACCCAGTACTTC. The J gene is TRBJ2-5, the V gene TRBV6-6; TRBD2 aligns across 7 bases. Trimming took 0 bases from V and 3 from J; bases not matched to a gene: 1. Germline V gene sequence: CDR1 MNHNY, CDR2 SVGAGI (reference sequence). This CDR3 region has 14 residues.

The rearrangement uses TRBV19 and TRBJ1-2, with 7 bases matching TRBD1. Germline CDR1 and CDR2: LNHDA and SQIVND (reference sequence). V lost 4 bases and J lost 6; bases outside the gene matches: 8. The CDR3 is 14 amino acids. The CDR3 reads CASSRVDRDNGYTF. CDR3 bases: TGTGCCAGTAGTAGAGTTGACAGGGACAATGGCTACACCTTC.

In this sample, this clone turned up once. The V gene is TRBV7-9, the J gene TRBJ2-7; 14 bases are shared with TRBD2. The germline CDR1 and CDR2 sequences are SEHNR and FQNEAQ (reference sequence). The CDR3 extends over 17 amino acids. V gave up 1 base and J gave up 2 bases; unmatched junction bases: 4. The CDR3 coding sequence is TGTGCCAGCAGCTTAGAACCGGGACTAGCGGGAGCCTACGAGCAGTACTTC. Its translation is CASSLEPGLAGAYEQYF.

This chain links TRBV7-9 with TRBJ1-1; no clear D. The CDR3 consists of 14 residues. Germline lookup yields CDR1 SEHNR and CDR2 FQNEAQ (reference sequence). V lost 1 base, J lost 1 base, and 7 bases lay in between. The CDR3, as DNA: TGTGCCAGCAGCTTAGGAGTCGGGAACACTGAAGCTTTCTTT. Protein sequence: CASSLGVGNTEAFF. Full variable domain (remainder filled in from reference TRBV7-9 and TRBJ1-1): DTGVSQNPRHKITKRGQNVTFRCDPISEHNRLYWYRQTLGQGPEFLTYFQNEAQLEKSRLLSDRFSAERPKGSFSTLEIQRTEQGDSAMYLCASSLGVGNTEAFFGQGTRLTVV.

The J gene is TRBJ2-7, the V gene TRBV6-1, with 7 positions matching TRBD1. There are 14 residues in the CDR3. The germline gives CDR1 MNHNS, CDR2 SASEGT. Germline trimming cut 7 bases from V and 5 bases from J; bases unmatched to any gene: 11. The CDR3 region has the DNA TGTGCCAGCACCATATCAGGGGGTTCCCACGAGCAGTACTTC. Translating gives CASTISGGSHEQYF.

This clone has only one observation. The gene calls are TRBV7-9 and TRBJ2-1, with 9 bases aligning to TRBD1. The V gene's germline CDR1 is SEHNR and CDR2 FQNEAQ (reference sequence). There are 18 residues in the CDR3. The V and J ends lost 0 bases and 2 bases, in that order; junction bases with no gene match: 8. CDR3 residues: CASSLAGTGRRAYNEQFF. For the CDR3, the DNA is TGTGCCAGCAGCTTAGCTGGGACAGGGAGGAGGGCCTACAATGAGCAGTTCTTC.

The chain joins TRBV7-2 to TRBJ2-2; D might be TRBD1 (5 bases). V was clipped by 3 bases and J by 2 bases, with 10 bases between them. The CDR3 has 15 amino acids. Per the germline V gene, CDR1 is SGHTA and CDR2 is FQGNSA. CDR3 nucleotides: TGTGCCAGCAGCTTTGGGGCCGGTAACACCGGGGAGCTGTTTTTT. Translated, it gives CASSFGAGNTGELFF.

V usage is TRBV28 and J usage is TRBJ2-7, with TRBD1 identical over 9 bases. J gave up 1 base and V 10 bases, and 17 bases lay outside the gene matches. The germline CDR1 and CDR2 sequences are MDHEN and SYDVKM. This CDR3 region has 17 residues. The DNA for the CDR3 is TGTGCCACCGAAAAACAGGGGGCGCTAGGGGAGTCCTACGAGCAGTACTTC. Translated, it gives CATEKQGALGESYEQYF. Full variable domain (outside the CDR3, taken from reference TRBV28 and TRBJ2-7): DVKVTQSSRYLVKRTGEKVFLECVQDMDHENMFWYRQDPGLGLRLIYFSYDVKMKEKGDIPEGYSVSREKKERFSLILESASTNQTSMYLCATEKQGALGESYEQYFGPGTRLTVT.

V usage is TRBV27 and J usage is TRBJ1-4; D is ambiguous. CDR3 length: 14 amino acids. V lost 8 bases to trimming and J lost 0 bases, with 10 bases between them. CDR1 is MNHEY, CDR2 SMNVEV, per germline (reference sequence). The CDR3 here is CASGRGTTNEKLFF. CDR3 DNA sequence: TGTGCCAGCGGGAGAGGAACAACTAATGAAAAACTGTTTTTT.

The CDR3 bases are TGTGCCAGCAGCTTAGAACAGGGCCCGAACACTGAAGCTTTCTTT. It is translated as CASSLEQGPNTEAFF. V and J are TRBV11-2 and TRBJ1-1; D may be TRBD1 (6 bases). Germline assignment: CDR1 SGHAT and CDR2 FQNNGV. This CDR3 is built from 15 residues. With 0 bases removed from V and 1 base from J, the gap between germline ends came to 9 bases.

The V call is TRBV7-8, the J call TRBJ2-7; TRBD2 agrees at 8 bases. The CDR3 is 16 residues long. Germline CDR1 SGHVS, CDR2 FQNEAQ. After removal of 7 bases from V and 5 bases from J, the junction contained 16 bases not matched to a gene. The CDR3 reads CASTPKGVAGLNEQYF. CDR3 DNA sequence: TGTGCCAGCACCCCCAAGGGAGTAGCGGGATTAAACGAGCAGTACTTC.